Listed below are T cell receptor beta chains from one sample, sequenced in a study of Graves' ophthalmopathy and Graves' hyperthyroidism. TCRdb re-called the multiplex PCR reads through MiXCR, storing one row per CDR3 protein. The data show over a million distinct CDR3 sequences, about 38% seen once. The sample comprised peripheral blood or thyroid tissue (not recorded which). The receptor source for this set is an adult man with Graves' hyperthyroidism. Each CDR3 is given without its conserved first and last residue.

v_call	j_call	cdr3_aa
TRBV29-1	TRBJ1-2	SVAVGLLRDGYT
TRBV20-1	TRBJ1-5	SAETHPRHAQPQH
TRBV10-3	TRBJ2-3	AISDGVTDTQY
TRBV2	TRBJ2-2	ASRGTRNGELF
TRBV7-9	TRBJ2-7	ASSLSALSYEQY
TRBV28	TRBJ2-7	ASSSAGLAVYEQY
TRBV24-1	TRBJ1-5	ATSDPATEHQPQH
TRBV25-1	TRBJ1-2	ACSARAQGGYGYT
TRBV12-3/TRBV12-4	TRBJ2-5	ASSLLAGSLKETQY
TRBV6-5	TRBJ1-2	ASSPNAEGTYGYT
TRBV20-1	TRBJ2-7	SAMVAGQEQY
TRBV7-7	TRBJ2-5	ASSAGTSQETQY
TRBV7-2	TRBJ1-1	ASSMTVNTEAF
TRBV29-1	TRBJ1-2	SVSAGGDSRYGYT
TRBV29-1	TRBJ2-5	SAVGGETQY
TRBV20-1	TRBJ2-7	SARDGGSYEQY
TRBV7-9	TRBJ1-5	ASSSTGGFSNQPQH
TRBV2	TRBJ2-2	ASARQGMGLNTGELF
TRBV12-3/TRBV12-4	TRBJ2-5	ASSFRFRETQY
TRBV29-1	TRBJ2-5	SVEIAETQY
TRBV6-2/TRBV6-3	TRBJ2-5	ASRTGTETQY
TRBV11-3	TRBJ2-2	ASSATALNTGELF
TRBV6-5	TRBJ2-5	ASSAGQAQETQY
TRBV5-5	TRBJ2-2	ASSLLGNTGELF
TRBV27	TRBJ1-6	ASSGRGLALH
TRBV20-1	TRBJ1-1	SGMAGSAEAF
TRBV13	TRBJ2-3	ASKVGSSRGAQY
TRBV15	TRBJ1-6	ATSTRGQGSSYNSPLH
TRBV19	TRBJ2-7	ASDTGDAYGIIPSSLYEQY
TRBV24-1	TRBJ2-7	ATSVLMTGTSGANYEQY
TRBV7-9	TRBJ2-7	ASSFSLQGANYEQY
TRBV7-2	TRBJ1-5	ASSLYRGRSLQPQH
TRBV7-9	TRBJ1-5	ASSLSASAGINQPQH
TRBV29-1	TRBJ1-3	SVEKTGQGNTIY
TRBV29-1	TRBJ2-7	SVVDRGYEQY
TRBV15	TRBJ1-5	ATSTPVMGLGEPQH
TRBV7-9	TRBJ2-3	ASSRLTDTQY